The subject of this entry is one T cell receptor (beta chain). The repertoire was sequenced with immunoSEQ multiplex PCR; TCRdb's copy has only in-frame clones and lacks some. The repertoire holds around 70,000 clones, 85% to 95% seen once, with less than 2.5% in the top ten. This sample stems from a study of T cell changes during pregnancy in multiple sclerosis. Germline V gene sequence: CDR1 MGHRA, CDR2 YSYEKL. This CDR3 comprises 12 residues. The V gene lost 0 bases and the J gene lost 9 bases, with 6 bases spanning the gap. Material: peripheral blood, obtained in the second trimester of pregnancy. This receptor was obtained from a female donor in good health, enrolled as a control in a pregnancy study. This chain uses TRBV4-1 with TRBJ1-5; tentative D call: TRBD1 (6 bases). CDR3 protein: CASSQEQGPQHF. The CDR3 bases are TGCGCCAGCAGCCAAGAACAGGGGCCCCAGCATTTT.